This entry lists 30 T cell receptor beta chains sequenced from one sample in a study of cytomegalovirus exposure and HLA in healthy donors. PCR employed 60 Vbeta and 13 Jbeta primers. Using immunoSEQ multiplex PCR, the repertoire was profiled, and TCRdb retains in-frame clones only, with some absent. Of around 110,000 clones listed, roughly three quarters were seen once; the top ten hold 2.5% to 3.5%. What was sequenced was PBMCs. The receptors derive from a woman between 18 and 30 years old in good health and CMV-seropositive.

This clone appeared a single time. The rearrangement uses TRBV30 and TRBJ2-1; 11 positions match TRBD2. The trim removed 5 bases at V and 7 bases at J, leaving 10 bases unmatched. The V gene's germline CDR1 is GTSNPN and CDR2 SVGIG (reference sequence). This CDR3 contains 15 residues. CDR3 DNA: TGTGCCTGGGGTAGCGGGAGGGCCTCCAGGAATGAGCAGTTCTTC. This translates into CAWGSGRASRNEQFF.

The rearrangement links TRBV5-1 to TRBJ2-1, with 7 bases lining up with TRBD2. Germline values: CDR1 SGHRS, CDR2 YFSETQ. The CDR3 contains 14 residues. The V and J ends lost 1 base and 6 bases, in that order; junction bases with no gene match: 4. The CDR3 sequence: CASSLNSGGNEQFF. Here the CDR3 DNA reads TGCGCCAGCAGCTTGAATTCGGGGGGCAATGAGCAGTTCTTC.

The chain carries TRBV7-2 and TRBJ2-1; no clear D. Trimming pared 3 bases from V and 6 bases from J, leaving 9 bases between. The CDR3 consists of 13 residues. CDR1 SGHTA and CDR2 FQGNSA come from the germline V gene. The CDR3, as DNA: TGTGCCAGCAGCTTCGGGTCAGTCAATGAGCAGTTCTTC. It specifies CASSFGSVNEQFF.

As DNA, the CDR3 is TGTGCCAGCTCACCACCTCAGAGGGGGCACCGGGGCTACACCTTC. As protein: CASSPPQRGHRGYTF. The V gene is TRBV18, the J gene TRBJ1-2, with 7 bases identical to TRBD1. CDR1 is KGHSH and CDR2 is LQKENI in the germline V gene. This CDR3 contains 15 residues. V lost 0 bases, J lost 8 bases, and 9 bases stayed unmatched.

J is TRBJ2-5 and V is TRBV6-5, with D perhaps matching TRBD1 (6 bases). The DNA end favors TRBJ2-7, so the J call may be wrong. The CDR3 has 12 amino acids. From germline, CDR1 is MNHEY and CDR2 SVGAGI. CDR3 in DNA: TGTGCCAGCAGTTACACAGGGAACGAGCAGTACTTC. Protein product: CASSYTGNEQYF.

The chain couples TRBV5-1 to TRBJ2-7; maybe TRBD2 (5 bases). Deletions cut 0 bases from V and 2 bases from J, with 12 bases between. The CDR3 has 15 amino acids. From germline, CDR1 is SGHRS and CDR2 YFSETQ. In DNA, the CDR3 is TGCGCCAGCAGCTTGGTGTCTAGCCCTCCCTACGAGCAGTACTTC. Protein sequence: CASSLVSSPPYEQYF. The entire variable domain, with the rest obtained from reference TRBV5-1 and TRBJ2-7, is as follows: KAGVTQTPRYLIKTRGQQVTLSCSPISGHRSVSWYQQTPGQGLQFLFEYFSETQRNKGNFPGRFSGRQFSNSRSEMNVSTLELGDSALYLCASSLVSSPPYEQYFGPGTRLTVT.

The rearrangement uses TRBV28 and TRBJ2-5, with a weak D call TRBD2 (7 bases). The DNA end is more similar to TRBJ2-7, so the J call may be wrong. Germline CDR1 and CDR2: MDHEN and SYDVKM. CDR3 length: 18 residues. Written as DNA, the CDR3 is TGTGCCAGCACCTGGACTAGAGGGGGGTGGGAGATCTCCTACGAGCAGTACTTC. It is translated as CASTWTRGGWEISYEQYF.

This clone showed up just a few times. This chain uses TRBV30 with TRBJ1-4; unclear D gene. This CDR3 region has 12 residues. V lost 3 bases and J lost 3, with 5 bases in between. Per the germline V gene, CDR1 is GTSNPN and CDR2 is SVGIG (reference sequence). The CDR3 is CAWSGANEKLFF. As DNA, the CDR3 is TGTGCCTGGAGCGGGGCTAATGAAAAACTGTTTTTT.

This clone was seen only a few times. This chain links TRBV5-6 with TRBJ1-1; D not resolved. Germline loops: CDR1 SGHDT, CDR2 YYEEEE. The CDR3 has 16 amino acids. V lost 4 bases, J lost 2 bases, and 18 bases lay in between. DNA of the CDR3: TGTGCCAGCAGCCCGATCTTATTCTCGGGTAACACTGAAGCTTTCTTT. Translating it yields CASSPILFSGNTEAFF.

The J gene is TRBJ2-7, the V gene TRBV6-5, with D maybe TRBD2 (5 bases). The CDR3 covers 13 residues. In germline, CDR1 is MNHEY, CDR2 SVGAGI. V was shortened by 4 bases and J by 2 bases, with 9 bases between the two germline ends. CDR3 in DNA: TGTGCCAGCAGTTCGGGGATGCCCTACGAGCAGTACTTC. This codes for CASSSGMPYEQYF.

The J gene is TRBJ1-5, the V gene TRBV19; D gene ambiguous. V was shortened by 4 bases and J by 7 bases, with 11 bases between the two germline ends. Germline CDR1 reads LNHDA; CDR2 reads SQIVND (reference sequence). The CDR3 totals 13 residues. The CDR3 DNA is TGTGCCAGTAGTAGAAGGGAGGGACAGCCCCAGCATTTT. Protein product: CASSRREGQPQHF.

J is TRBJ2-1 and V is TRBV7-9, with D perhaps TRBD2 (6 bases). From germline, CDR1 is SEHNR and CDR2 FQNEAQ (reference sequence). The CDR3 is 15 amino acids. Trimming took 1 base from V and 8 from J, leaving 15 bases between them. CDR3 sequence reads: CASSLVETRPDEQFF. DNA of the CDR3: TGTGCCAGCAGCTTAGTCGAGACTAGGCCTGATGAGCAGTTCTTC.

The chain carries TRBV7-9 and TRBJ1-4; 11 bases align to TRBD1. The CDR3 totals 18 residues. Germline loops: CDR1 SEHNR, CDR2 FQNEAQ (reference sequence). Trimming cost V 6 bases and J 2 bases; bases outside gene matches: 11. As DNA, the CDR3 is TGTGCCAGCAGAAACACAGTCGGACAGGGGGCGACTAATGAAAAACTGTTTTTT. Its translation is CASRNTVGQGATNEKLFF.

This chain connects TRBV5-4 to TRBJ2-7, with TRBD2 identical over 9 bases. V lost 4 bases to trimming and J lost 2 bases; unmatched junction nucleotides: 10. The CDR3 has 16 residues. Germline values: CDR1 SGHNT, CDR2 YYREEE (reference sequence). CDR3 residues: CASSVSTSGVPYEQYF. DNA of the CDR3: TGTGCCAGCAGCGTGTCGACTAGCGGAGTTCCCTACGAGCAGTACTTC.

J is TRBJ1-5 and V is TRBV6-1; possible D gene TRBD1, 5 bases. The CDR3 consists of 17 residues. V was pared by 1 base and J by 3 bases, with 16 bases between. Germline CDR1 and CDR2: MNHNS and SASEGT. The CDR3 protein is CASSEVFGGWSNQPQHF. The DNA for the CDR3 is TGTGCCAGCAGTGAAGTCTTCGGGGGGTGGTCCAATCAGCCCCAGCATTTT.

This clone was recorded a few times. This CDR3 is CASSPGVAGGYEQYF. CDR3 coding DNA: TGTGCCAGCAGCCCCGGGGTAGCGGGAGGGTACGAGCAGTACTTC. The chain links TRBV6-5 to TRBJ2-7, with TRBD2 matching over 11 bases. This CDR3 has 15 residues. Germline loops: CDR1 MNHEY, CDR2 SVGAGI. The trim removed 6 bases at V and 4 bases at J, leaving 8 bases unmatched.

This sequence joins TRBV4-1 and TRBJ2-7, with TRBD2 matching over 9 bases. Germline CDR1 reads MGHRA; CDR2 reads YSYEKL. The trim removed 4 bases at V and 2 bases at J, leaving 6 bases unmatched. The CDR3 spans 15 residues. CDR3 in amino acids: CASSLGLAVTYEQYF. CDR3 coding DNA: TGCGCCAGCAGCCTGGGACTAGCCGTGACCTACGAGCAGTACTTC.

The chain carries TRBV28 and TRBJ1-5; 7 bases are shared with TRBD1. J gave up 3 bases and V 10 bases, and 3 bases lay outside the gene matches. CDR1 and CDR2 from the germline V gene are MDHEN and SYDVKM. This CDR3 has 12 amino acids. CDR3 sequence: CATGTDNQPQHF. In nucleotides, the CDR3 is TGTGCCACCGGGACAGACAATCAGCCCCAGCATTTT.

In nucleotides, the CDR3 is TGTGCCAGCAGTACAGGATTCAATCAGCCCCAGCATTTT. The encoded protein is CASSTGFNQPQHF. The gene calls are TRBV27 and TRBJ1-5; tentatively, D is TRBD1 (5 bases). The CDR3 contains 13 residues. V was trimmed by 5 bases and J by 3 bases, leaving 8 bases between them. Per germline, CDR1 MNHEY and CDR2 SMNVEV (reference sequence).

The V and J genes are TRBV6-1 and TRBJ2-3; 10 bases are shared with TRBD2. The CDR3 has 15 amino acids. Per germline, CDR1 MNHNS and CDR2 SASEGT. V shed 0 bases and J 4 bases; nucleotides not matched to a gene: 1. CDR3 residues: CASSEAAGGPDTQYF. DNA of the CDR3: TGTGCCAGCAGTGAAGCAGCGGGAGGGCCAGATACGCAGTATTTT.

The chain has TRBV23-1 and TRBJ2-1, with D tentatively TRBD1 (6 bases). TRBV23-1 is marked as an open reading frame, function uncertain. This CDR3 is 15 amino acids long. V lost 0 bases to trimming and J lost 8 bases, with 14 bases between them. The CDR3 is CASSQSKQGHHEQFF. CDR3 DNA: TGCGCCAGCAGTCAATCGAAACAGGGTCATCATGAGCAGTTCTTC.

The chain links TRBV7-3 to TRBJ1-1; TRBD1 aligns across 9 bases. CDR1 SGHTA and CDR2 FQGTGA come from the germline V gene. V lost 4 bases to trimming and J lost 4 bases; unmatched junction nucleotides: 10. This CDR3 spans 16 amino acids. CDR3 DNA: TGTGCCAGCAGCTCGGGACAGGGCGGTATCGGCACTGAAGCTTTCTTT. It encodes CASSSGQGGIGTEAFF.

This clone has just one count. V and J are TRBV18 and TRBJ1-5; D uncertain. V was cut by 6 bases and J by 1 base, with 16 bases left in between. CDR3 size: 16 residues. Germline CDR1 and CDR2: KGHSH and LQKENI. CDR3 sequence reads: CASSLVRQASNQPQHF. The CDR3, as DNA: TGTGCCAGCTCCCTCGTTAGGCAGGCCAGCAATCAGCCCCAGCATTTT.

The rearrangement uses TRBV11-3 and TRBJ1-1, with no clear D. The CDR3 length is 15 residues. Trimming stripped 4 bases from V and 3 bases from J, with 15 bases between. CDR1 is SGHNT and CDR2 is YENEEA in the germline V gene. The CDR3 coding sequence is TGTGCCAGCAGCTCTCCCGGAGGAGGGTACACTGAAGCTTTCTTT. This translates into CASSSPGGGYTEAFF.

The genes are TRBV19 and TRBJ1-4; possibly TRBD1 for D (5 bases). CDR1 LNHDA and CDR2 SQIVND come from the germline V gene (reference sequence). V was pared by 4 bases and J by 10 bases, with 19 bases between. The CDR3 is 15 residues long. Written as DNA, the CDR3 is TGTGCCAGTAGTACCCTGGGACGGCAAGCGGGAAAACTGTTTTTT. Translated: CASSTLGRQAGKLFF.

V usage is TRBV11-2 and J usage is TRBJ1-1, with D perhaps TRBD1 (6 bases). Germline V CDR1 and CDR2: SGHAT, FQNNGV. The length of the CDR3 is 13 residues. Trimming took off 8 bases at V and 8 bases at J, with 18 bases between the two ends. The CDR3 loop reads CASEFTGKPEAFF. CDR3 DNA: TGTGCCAGCGAATTTACAGGGAAACCAGAAGCTTTCTTT.

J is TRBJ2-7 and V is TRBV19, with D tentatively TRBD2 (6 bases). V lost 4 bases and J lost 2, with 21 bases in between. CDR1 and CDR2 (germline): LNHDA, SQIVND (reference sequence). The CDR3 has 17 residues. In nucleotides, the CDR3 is TGTGCCAGTAGTAGCCTAGCGTCCCCGAAGAGGACCTACGAGCAGTACTTC. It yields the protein CASSSLASPKRTYEQYF. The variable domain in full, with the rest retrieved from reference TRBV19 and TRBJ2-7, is DGGITQSPKYLFRKEGQNVTLSCEQNLNHDAMYWYRQDPGQGLRLIYYSQIVNDFQKGDIAEGYSVSREKKESFPLTVTSAQKNPTAFYLCASSSLASPKRTYEQYFGPGTRLTVT.

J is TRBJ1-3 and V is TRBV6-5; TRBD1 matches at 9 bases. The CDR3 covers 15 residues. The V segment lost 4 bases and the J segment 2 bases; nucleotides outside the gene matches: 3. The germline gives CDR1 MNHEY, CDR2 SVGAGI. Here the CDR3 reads CASSFTGGAGNTIYF. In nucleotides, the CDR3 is TGTGCCAGCAGTTTTACAGGGGGCGCTGGAAACACCATATATTTT.

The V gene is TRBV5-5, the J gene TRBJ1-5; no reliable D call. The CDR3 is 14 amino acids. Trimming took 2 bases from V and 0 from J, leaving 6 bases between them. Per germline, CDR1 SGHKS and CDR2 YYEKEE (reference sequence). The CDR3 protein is CASSFLSSNQPQHF. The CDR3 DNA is TGTGCCAGCAGCTTTCTGTCTAGCAATCAGCCCCAGCATTTT.

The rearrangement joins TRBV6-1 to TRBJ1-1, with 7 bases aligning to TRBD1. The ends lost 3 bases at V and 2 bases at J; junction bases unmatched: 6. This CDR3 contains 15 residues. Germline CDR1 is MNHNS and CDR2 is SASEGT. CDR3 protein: CASSERTGLNTEAFF. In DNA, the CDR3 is TGTGCCAGCAGTGAGAGGACAGGCCTTAACACTGAAGCTTTCTTT.